This TCR beta chain was recorded in a study of vaccination and CD4 T cells after COVID-19. Researchers used the Oncomine TCR Beta short-read assay to sequence DNA from cultured CD4+ T cells. Genomic DNA was isolated from CD4+ T cells that had been cultured. One entry per CDR3 protein, called by TCRdb with MiXCR from the PCR reads. The sample consists of approximately 9,000 distinct CDR3 sequences, less than 60% of them appearing once. The V gene lost 5 bases and the J gene lost 4 bases, with 19 bases spanning the gap. Per the germline V gene, CDR1 is SGHAT and CDR2 is FQNNGV. The CDR3 is 16 amino acids. As for treatment: approximately 9-day PBMC culture with coronavirus spike peptide pools or control peptides (ViraFEST assay). This clonotype occurred a few times. What it recognizes is unknown.

The rearrangement links TRBV11-2 to TRBJ2-3; D is perhaps TRBD1 (5 bases). Material for sequencing was CD4+ T cells from blood, cultured in vitro. This TCR came from a human donor who had recovered from COVID-19. CDR3 region: CASSTGVRLEPDTQYF. The CDR3 DNA reads TGTGCCAGCAGCACAGGAGTTAGGTTAGAACCAGATACGCAGTATTTT.